These T cell receptor beta chains were read from a single sample in a study of T cell repertoires in cytomegalovirus infection. TCRdb itself ran the reads through MiXCR, one entry per CDR3 protein. In the table there are around 130,000 distinct CDR3 sequences, 7% to 9.5% of which are singletons. The source material was PBMCs. The receptors derive from a human donor in good health (CMV status not recorded). Some clones in this sample may be carry-over from other donors' samples. Each CDR3 is given with its conserved first and last residue. Each record gives: clone size, D gene, V gene, J gene, CDR3 DNA, CDR3 protein. The D gene is left open where the match is weak. The size field is filled for only some rows; it gives once, few, many or a size class.

clone_size: many
d_call: .
v_call: TRBV4-1
j_call: TRBJ2-7
cdr3_nt: TGCGCCAGCAGTTACTCACGGGACGGAACCTACGAGCAGTACTTC
cdr3_aa: CASSYSRDGTYEQYF

clone_size: many
d_call: .
v_call: TRBV2
j_call: TRBJ2-1
cdr3_nt: TGTGCCAGCAGTGTAGTACTAGCACGGAATGAGCAGTTCTTC
cdr3_aa: CASSVVLARNEQFF

clone_size: many
d_call: .
v_call: TRBV7-6
j_call: TRBJ2-7
cdr3_nt: TGTGCCAGCAGCCCGAGGGACATTCAACCCTACGAGCAGTACTTC
cdr3_aa: CASSPRDIQPYEQYF

clone_size: .
d_call: .
v_call: TRBV10-3
j_call: TRBJ1-5
cdr3_nt: TGTGCCACCCGACAGGACAATCAGCCCCAGCATTTT
cdr3_aa: CATRQDNQPQHF

clone_size: many
d_call: .
v_call: TRBV28
j_call: TRBJ2-7
cdr3_nt: TGTGCCAGCAGTTTAAGGACAAATTACGAGCAGTACTTC
cdr3_aa: CASSLRTNYEQYF

clone_size: many
d_call: .
v_call: TRBV29-1
j_call: TRBJ1-1
cdr3_nt: TGCAGCGTTGCTTCCCACACTGAAGCTTTCTTT
cdr3_aa: CSVASHTEAFF

clone_size: many
d_call: TRBD1
v_call: TRBV19
j_call: TRBJ1-1
cdr3_nt: TGTGCCAGTACCGACAGGGCAGACACTGAAGCTTTCTTT
cdr3_aa: CASTDRADTEAFF

clone_size: many
d_call: TRBD2
v_call: TRBV20-1
j_call: TRBJ2-5
cdr3_nt: TGCAGTGCTCTTAGCGGGGGGGCCGGAGAGACCCAGTACTTC
cdr3_aa: CSALSGGAGETQYF

clone_size: .
d_call: .
v_call: TRBV20-1
j_call: TRBJ1-2
cdr3_nt: TGCAGCCCACCGACAGCTTCACATGGGAAGATGAACTATGGCTACACCTTC
cdr3_aa: CSPPTASHGKMNYGYTF

clone_size: .
d_call: .
v_call: TRBV30
j_call: TRBJ1-1
cdr3_nt: TGTGCCTGGAGTGTAGGGGCGAACACTGAAGCTTTCTTT
cdr3_aa: CAWSVGANTEAFF

clone_size: many
d_call: TRBD2
v_call: TRBV2
j_call: TRBJ2-2
cdr3_nt: TGTGCCAGCAGGGCGACTAGCGGGGGCATGACCGGGGAGCTGTTTTTT
cdr3_aa: CASRATSGGMTGELFF

clone_size: few
d_call: .
v_call: TRBV6-8
j_call: TRBJ1-3
cdr3_nt: TGTGCCAGCAGTTACTGGAGGGGAATGGCTGGAAACACCATATATTTT
cdr3_aa: CASSYWRGMAGNTIYF

clone_size: many
d_call: .
v_call: TRBV28
j_call: TRBJ1-2
cdr3_nt: TGTGCCAGCAAACCCGGGACGTCCCGTGCCTATGGCTACACCTTC
cdr3_aa: CASKPGTSRAYGYTF

clone_size: many
d_call: .
v_call: TRBV15
j_call: TRBJ1-5
cdr3_nt: TGTGCCACCAGCAGAGATATCGGTAGCAATCAGCCCCAGCATTTT
cdr3_aa: CATSRDIGSNQPQHF

clone_size: many
d_call: .
v_call: TRBV6-6
j_call: TRBJ1-5
cdr3_nt: TGTGCCAGCACCTCGAGGGGATTAGTCAATCAGCCCCAGCATTTT
cdr3_aa: CASTSRGLVNQPQHF

clone_size: many
d_call: .
v_call: TRBV19
j_call: TRBJ1-6
cdr3_nt: TGTGCCAGTAGTGATACTTCGGGGGGACGTAATTCACCCCTCCACTTT
cdr3_aa: CASSDTSGGRNSPLHF

clone_size: many
d_call: .
v_call: TRBV19
j_call: TRBJ1-1
cdr3_nt: TGTGCCAGTAGCATGGGGGGCAGGAACACTGAAGCTTTCTTT
cdr3_aa: CASSMGGRNTEAFF

clone_size: .
d_call: TRBD2
v_call: TRBV6-2/TRBV6-3
j_call: TRBJ2-3
cdr3_nt: TGTGCCAGCAGTCCCGGGGGGACCGTGCGGGATACGCAGTATTTT
cdr3_aa: CASSPGGTVRDTQYF

clone_size: many
d_call: TRBD1
v_call: TRBV27
j_call: TRBJ1-5
cdr3_nt: TGTGCCAGCAGTTGGGTACAGGGGAATCAGCCCCAGCATTTT
cdr3_aa: CASSWVQGNQPQHF

clone_size: many
d_call: .
v_call: TRBV4-2
j_call: TRBJ2-7
cdr3_nt: TGTGCCAGCAGCCAAGCGACGGAGCGCTACGAGCAGTACTTC
cdr3_aa: CASSQATERYEQYF

clone_size: .
d_call: .
v_call: TRBV2
j_call: TRBJ1-1
cdr3_nt: TGTGCCAGCAGCACCGGCGGTGAAGCTTTCTTT
cdr3_aa: CASSTGGEAFF

clone_size: .
d_call: .
v_call: TRBV3-1
j_call: TRBJ1-1
cdr3_nt: TGTGCCAGCAGCAGATCAGGGTTTAGTACTGAAGCTTTCTTT
cdr3_aa: CASSRSGFSTEAFF

clone_size: few
d_call: TRBD1
v_call: TRBV3-1
j_call: TRBJ1-2
cdr3_nt: TGTGCCAGCAGCGAACGGACAGGGGCTTTCGGCTACACCTTC
cdr3_aa: CASSERTGAFGYTF

clone_size: many
d_call: .
v_call: TRBV12-3/TRBV12-4
j_call: TRBJ1-1
cdr3_nt: TGTGCCAGTCGACCCGTTTTGAACACTGAAGCTTTCTTT
cdr3_aa: CASRPVLNTEAFF

clone_size: many
d_call: .
v_call: TRBV3-1
j_call: TRBJ2-1
cdr3_nt: TGTGCCAGCAGCCAAGCGTACGGGTCCTACAATGAGCAGTTCTTC
cdr3_aa: CASSQAYGSYNEQFF

clone_size: many
d_call: TRBD1
v_call: TRBV7-9
j_call: TRBJ2-1
cdr3_nt: TGTGCCAGCAGAGGGACAGGGTTCGACAATGAGCAGTTCTTC
cdr3_aa: CASRGTGFDNEQFF

clone_size: .
d_call: .
v_call: TRBV20-1
j_call: TRBJ2-5
cdr3_nt: TGCAGTGCTAGACCCCGTGGGGGTGTCGCAGAGACCCAGTACTTC
cdr3_aa: CSARPRGGVAETQYF

clone_size: many
d_call: TRBD2
v_call: TRBV2
j_call: TRBJ2-3
cdr3_nt: TGTGCCAGCAGTCCAGGGACTAGCGGGGGAAGCACAGATACGCAGTATTTT
cdr3_aa: CASSPGTSGGSTDTQYF

clone_size: many
d_call: .
v_call: TRBV6-6
j_call: TRBJ1-2
cdr3_nt: TGTGCCAGCAGTTCGACGGATAACTATGGCTACACCTTC
cdr3_aa: CASSSTDNYGYTF

clone_size: many
d_call: .
v_call: TRBV20-1
j_call: TRBJ2-3
cdr3_nt: TGCAGTGCTACGCCGCAGGTCGAGTATTTT
cdr3_aa: CSATPQVEYF

clone_size: many
d_call: .
v_call: TRBV7-9
j_call: TRBJ2-5
cdr3_nt: TGTGCCAGCAGCCCCGACTACCAAGAGACCCAGTACTTC
cdr3_aa: CASSPDYQETQYF

clone_size: many
d_call: TRBD2
v_call: TRBV2
j_call: TRBJ2-1
cdr3_nt: TGTGCCAGCAGTTCGACTAGCGGGGGAGTCGATGAGCAGTTCTTC
cdr3_aa: CASSSTSGGVDEQFF

clone_size: many
d_call: .
v_call: TRBV13
j_call: TRBJ2-1
cdr3_nt: TGTGCCAGCAGCCCCTCCCGAACCTACAATGAGCAGTTCTTC
cdr3_aa: CASSPSRTYNEQFF

clone_size: many
d_call: TRBD1
v_call: TRBV7-2
j_call: TRBJ1-4
cdr3_nt: TGTGCCAGCAGCTCCCGGGACAGGAACAATGAAAAACTGTTTTTT
cdr3_aa: CASSSRDRNNEKLFF

clone_size: .
d_call: .
v_call: TRBV7-9
j_call: TRBJ1-4
cdr3_nt: TGTGCCAGCAGCCACAGACAGACAACTAATGAAAAACTGTTTTTT
cdr3_aa: CASSHRQTTNEKLFF